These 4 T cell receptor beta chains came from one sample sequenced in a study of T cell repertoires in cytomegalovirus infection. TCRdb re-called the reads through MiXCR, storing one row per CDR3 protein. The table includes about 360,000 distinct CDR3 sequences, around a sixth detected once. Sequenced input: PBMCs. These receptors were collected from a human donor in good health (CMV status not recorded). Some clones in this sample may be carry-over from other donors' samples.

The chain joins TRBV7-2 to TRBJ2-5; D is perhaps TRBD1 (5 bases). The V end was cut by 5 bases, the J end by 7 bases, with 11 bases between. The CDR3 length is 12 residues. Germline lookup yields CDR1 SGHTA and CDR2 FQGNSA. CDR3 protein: CASSPAGRTQYF. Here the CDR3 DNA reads TGTGCCAGCAGCCCCGCAGGGCGGACCCAGTACTTC.

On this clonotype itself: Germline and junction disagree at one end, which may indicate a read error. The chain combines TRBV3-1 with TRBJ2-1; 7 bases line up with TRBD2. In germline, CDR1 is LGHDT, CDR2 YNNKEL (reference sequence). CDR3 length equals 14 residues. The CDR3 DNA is TGTGCCAGCAGCCACCGGGACTACTACAATGAGCAGTTCTTT. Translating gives CASSHRDYYNEQFF.

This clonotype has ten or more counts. This CDR3 reads CASSLELAGPYNEQFF. Here the CDR3 DNA reads TGTGCCAGCAGCTTAGAACTAGCGGGACCCTACAATGAGCAGTTCTTC. The chain is built from TRBV7-6 and TRBJ2-1; 10 bases match TRBD2. Looked up from germline, CDR1 is SGHVS and CDR2 is FNYEAQ. The length of the CDR3 is 16 residues. V was clipped by 1 base and J by 2 bases; unmatched bases: 2. The variable domain in full, completed from reference TRBV7-6 and TRBJ2-1, reads GAGVSQSPRYKVTKRGQDVALRCDPISGHVSLYWYRQALGQGPEFLTYFNYEAQQDKSGLPNDRFSAERPEGSISTLTIQRTEQRDSAMYRCASSLELAGPYNEQFFGPGTRLTVL.

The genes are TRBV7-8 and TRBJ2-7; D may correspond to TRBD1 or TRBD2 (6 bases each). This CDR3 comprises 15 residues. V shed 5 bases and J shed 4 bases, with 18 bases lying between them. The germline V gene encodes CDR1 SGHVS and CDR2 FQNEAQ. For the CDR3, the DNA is TGTGCCAGCAGCCCCATTTTGGGGGGCTCGTACGAGCAGTACTTC. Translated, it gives CASSPILGGSYEQYF. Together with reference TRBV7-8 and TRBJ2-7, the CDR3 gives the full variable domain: GAGVSQSPRYKVAKRGQDVALRCDPISGHVSLFWYQQALGQGPEFLTYFQNEAQLDKSGLPSDRFFAERPEGSVSTLKIQRTQQEDSAVYLCASSPILGGSYEQYFGPGTRLTVT.